This T cell receptor (beta chain) was documented in a study of T cells in Graves' hyperthyroidism and ophthalmopathy. General study points: Most expanded thyroid clonotypes above 0.001 recurred in blood. A 13 V-J signature model discriminated ophthalmopathy versus stable hyperthyroidism.

The study excluded patients with uncontrolled infection, other autoimmune disease, pregnancy or lactation. Based on clinical symptoms, serum thyroxine and TRAb, thyroid ultrasound and orbital computed tomography, diagnoses were reached. RNA transcripts provided the source from which TCR beta CDR3 regions were amplified. Initially, a first-round RT-PCR of the TCR CDR3 employed the HTBI primer set. In TCRdb, the multiplex PCR reads were re-called with MiXCR into one record per CDR3 protein. The sample yields 480,000 or so distinct CDR3 sequences, 46% seen once. The V gene's germline CDR1 is SEHNR and CDR2 FQNEAQ (reference sequence). This CDR3 has 14 residues. V lost 4 bases to trimming and J lost 4 bases; unmatched junction nucleotides: 5. This clonotype was counted ten times or more. What it recognizes is unknown.

The sample consisted of peripheral blood or thyroid tissue (not recorded which). The chain carries TRBV7-9 and TRBJ1-1, with 8 bases that match TRBD1. This sequence was found in an adult woman with Graves' disease, either hyperthyroidism or ophthalmopathy (not recorded which). In DNA, the CDR3 is TGTGCCAGCAGCTCCGACAGGGGTGTCACTGAAGCTTTCTTT. Encoded protein: CASSSDRGVTEAFF. Filled out from reference TRBV7-9 and TRBJ1-1, the complete variable domain reads DTGVSQNPRHKITKRGQNVTFRCDPISEHNRLYWYRQTLGQGPEFLTYFQNEAQLEKSRLLSDRFSAERPKGSFSTLEIQRTEQGDSAMYLCASSSDRGVTEAFFGQGTRLTVV.